Presented here are 16 T cell receptor beta chains from one specimen sequenced in a study of long-term antiretroviral therapy in people with HIV. The authors ran the immunoSEQ assay, v3.0, at survey level. The protocol was immunoSEQ multiplex PCR, while the TCRdb copy is restricted to in-frame clones and leaves out a portion. The table shows 10,000 to 15,000 clones, with around 77% occurring only once. The starting material was unsorted PBMCs, obtained 1.3 years after starting antiretroviral therapy. Receptors were obtained from a young woman with HIV.

J is TRBJ2-5 and V is TRBV19; D gene unclear. V was trimmed by 0 bases and J by 3 bases, leaving 5 bases between them. CDR1 is LNHDA, CDR2 SQIVND, per germline (reference sequence). The CDR3 runs 13 residues. The DNA of the CDR3 is TGTGCCAGTAGTATAGATCCGGAAGAGACCCAGTACTTC. Residues: CASSIDPEETQYF.

This sequence joins TRBV5-8 and TRBJ2-1; 13 nucleotides align to TRBD2. Looked up from germline, CDR1 is SGHTS and CDR2 is YDEGEE. The CDR3 totals 15 residues. The J segment lost 7 bases and the V segment lost 3 bases, leaving 4 bases of the junction unmatched. CDR3 in amino acids: CASSYGTSGKNEQFF. CDR3 sequence (DNA): TGTGCCAGCAGCTACGGGACTAGCGGGAAGAATGAGCAGTTCTTC.

As regards this clone: The limits of the CDR3 on the DNA are not certain, so only TCRdb's listed CDR3 is given. J is TRBJ1-6 and V is TRBV25-1. Per the germline V gene, CDR1 is MGHDK and CDR2 is SYGVNS. The CDR3 comprises 15 residues, both ends counted. The CDR3 spells CASSIFGAGNSPLHF.

This clone has just a few counts. The V and J genes are TRBV11-3 and TRBJ2-7; 12 positions match TRBD2. The germline V gene encodes CDR1 SGHNT and CDR2 YENEEA. J was trimmed by 4 bases and V by 1 base; bases with no gene match: 8. The CDR3 has 17 amino acids. The CDR3 protein is CASSLAASSGGAYEQYF. DNA for the CDR3: TGTGCCAGCAGCTTAGCTGCTTCTAGCGGGGGGGCGTACGAGCAGTACTTC.

This chain uses TRBV9 with TRBJ2-3, with a possible D match to TRBD2 (7 bases). The V end was cut by 3 bases, the J end by 0 bases, with 14 bases between. CDR1 and CDR2 (germline): SGDLS, YYNGEE. CDR3 length equals 16 residues. The CDR3 protein is CASSEGRGASTDTQYF. The CDR3 DNA follows: TGTGCCAGCAGCGAGGGGAGGGGGGCCAGCACAGATACGCAGTATTTT. Full variable domain (remainder filled in from reference TRBV9 and TRBJ2-3): DSGVTQTPKHLITATGQRVTLRCSPRSGDLSVYWYQQSLDQGLQFLIQYYNGEERAKGNILERFSAQQFPDLHSELNLSSLELGDSALYFCASSEGRGASTDTQYFGPGTRLTVL.

The rearrangement uses TRBV2 and TRBJ1-1, with a weak D call TRBD1 (5 bases). CDR1 and CDR2 (germline): SNHLY, FYNNEI. Trimming shortened V by 1 base and J by 8 bases, and 11 bases separated the two germline ends. This CDR3 comprises 13 residues. CDR3 amino acids: CASSEGGVGEAFF. CDR3 DNA: TGTGCCAGCAGTGAAGGGGGCGTCGGAGAAGCTTTCTTT.

The chain employs TRBV5-8 and TRBJ2-3; tentatively, D is TRBD2 (5 bases). Trimming took off 3 bases at V and 1 base at J, with 9 bases between the two ends. The CDR3 is made up of 14 amino acids. Germline loops: CDR1 SGHTS, CDR2 YDEGEE. DNA for the CDR3: TGTGCCAGCAGCTCCCCCGGGGGCACAGATACGCAGTATTTT. This gives the protein CASSSPGGTDTQYF.

The rearrangement links TRBV19 to TRBJ1-5, with TRBD1 as a possible D gene (6 bases). Trimming cost V 7 bases and J 4 bases, with 14 bases left between them. The V gene's germline CDR1 is LNHDA and CDR2 SQIVND (reference sequence). CDR3 length equals 14 residues. The CDR3 DNA reads as TGTGCCAGTAATCCGGGGGGCGTAAATCAGCCCCAGCATTTT. Translated: CASNPGGVNQPQHF.

The chain employs TRBV5-1 and TRBJ1-1, with no clear D. Germline CDR1 is SGHRS and CDR2 is YFSETQ. Trimming removed 2 bases at V and 3 bases at J, with 8 bases between. The CDR3 length is 13 residues. CDR3 DNA: TGCGCCAGCAGCTTCAGGAGCGACACTGAAGCTTTCTTT. It translates to CASSFRSDTEAFF. The full variable domain, its missing parts supplied by reference TRBV5-1 and TRBJ1-1, is KAGVTQTPRYLIKTRGQQVTLSCSPISGHRSVSWYQQTPGQGLQFLFEYFSETQRNKGNFPGRFSGRQFSNSRSEMNVSTLELGDSALYLCASSFRSDTEAFFGQGTRLTVV.

This clone was seen a single time. The chain employs TRBV30 and TRBJ2-4; maybe TRBD2 (5 bases). The CDR3 totals 16 residues. Trimming removed 1 base at V and 2 bases at J, with 15 bases between. Germline lookup yields CDR1 GTSNPN and CDR2 SVGIG (reference sequence). This CDR3 reads CAWSGKGTGTKNIQYF. CDR3 nucleotide sequence: TGTGCCTGGAGTGGAAAAGGAACGGGAACCAAAAACATTCAGTACTTC.

A few counts support this clone. The same CDR3 arises from other DNA sequences in this sample as well. V is TRBV7-8 and J is TRBJ2-7; TRBD2 matches at 9 bases. In germline, CDR1 is SGHVS, CDR2 FQNEAQ. The CDR3 runs 15 residues. After removal of 4 bases from V and 5 bases from J, the junction contained 9 bases not matched to a gene. The CDR3 loop reads CASSSRGSGGDEQYF. The CDR3 nucleotides read TGTGCCAGCAGCTCCCGTGGTAGCGGGGGCGACGAGCAGTACTTC.

CDR3 sequence reads: CASRLVGPYNEQFF. The CDR3 DNA is TGTGCCAGCAGATTGGTGGGCCCGTACAATGAGCAGTTCTTC. V usage is TRBV27 and J usage is TRBJ2-1; D is unresolved. Germline loops: CDR1 MNHEY, CDR2 SMNVEV (reference sequence). The CDR3 length is 14 residues. Trimming pared 6 bases from V and 4 bases from J, leaving 13 bases between.

The V gene is TRBV7-9, the J gene TRBJ2-2; tentatively, D is TRBD2 (5 bases). The V end was cut by 0 bases, the J end by 3 bases, with 11 bases between. Germline V gene data show CDR1 as SEHNR and CDR2 as FQNEAQ (reference sequence). This CDR3 comprises 16 residues. CDR3 sequence: CASSLAGSTDTGELFF. For the CDR3, the DNA is TGTGCCAGCAGCTTAGCGGGGAGCACCGACACCGGGGAGCTGTTTTTT.

The rearrangement joins TRBV4-2 to TRBJ1-1, with D hard to call. The germline CDR1 and CDR2 sequences are LGHNA and YNFKEQ. V was clipped by 3 bases and J by 1 base, with 12 bases between them. The CDR3 is made up of 15 amino acids. In DNA, the CDR3 is TGTGCCAGCAGCCAGTGGGAGGGAGAGAACACTGAAGCTTTCTTT. As protein: CASSQWEGENTEAFF.

This sequence joins TRBV5-5 and TRBJ1-2; D is uncertain. The CDR3 consists of 13 residues. Looked up from germline, CDR1 is SGHKS and CDR2 is YYEKEE (reference sequence). V was cut by 4 bases and J by 6 bases, with 13 bases left in between. The CDR3 here is CASSTSGNNGYTF. As DNA, the CDR3 is TGTGCCAGCAGCACATCTGGGAATAATGGCTACACCTTC.

This chain joins TRBV6-6 and TRBJ1-1, with D perhaps TRBD1 (5 bases). From germline, CDR1 is MNHNY and CDR2 SVGAGI (reference sequence). V was trimmed by 6 bases and J by 1 base, leaving 15 bases between them. The CDR3 contains 15 residues. The CDR3 region is CASRRLWGRNTEAFF. In DNA, the CDR3 is TGTGCCAGCAGACGACTATGGGGCCGGAACACTGAAGCTTTCTTT.